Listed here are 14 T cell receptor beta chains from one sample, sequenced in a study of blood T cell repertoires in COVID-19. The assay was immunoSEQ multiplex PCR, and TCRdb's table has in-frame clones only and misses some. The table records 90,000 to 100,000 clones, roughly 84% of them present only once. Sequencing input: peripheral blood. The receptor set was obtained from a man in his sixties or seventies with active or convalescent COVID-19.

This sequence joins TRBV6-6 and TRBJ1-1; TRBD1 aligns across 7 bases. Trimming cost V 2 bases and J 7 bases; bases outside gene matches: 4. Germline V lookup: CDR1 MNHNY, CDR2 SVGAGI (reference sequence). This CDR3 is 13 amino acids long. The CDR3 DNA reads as TGTGCCAGCAGTTACCCGACAGGGAGTGAAGCTTTCTTT. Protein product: CASSYPTGSEAFF.

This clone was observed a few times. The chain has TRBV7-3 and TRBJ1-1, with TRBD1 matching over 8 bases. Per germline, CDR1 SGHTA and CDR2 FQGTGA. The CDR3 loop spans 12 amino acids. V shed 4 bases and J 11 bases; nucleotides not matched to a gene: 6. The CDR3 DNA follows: TGTGCCAGCAGCTATGGACAGGGTCGGGCTTTCTTT. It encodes CASSYGQGRAFF.

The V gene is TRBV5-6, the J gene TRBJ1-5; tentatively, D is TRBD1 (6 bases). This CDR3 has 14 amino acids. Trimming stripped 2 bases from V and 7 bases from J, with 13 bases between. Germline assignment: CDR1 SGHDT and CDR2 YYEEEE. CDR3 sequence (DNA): TGTGCCAGCAGCTTAGGACAGTACCACCAGCCCCAGCATTTT. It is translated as CASSLGQYHQPQHF.

The CDR3 sequence: CASSRGDGPYEQYF. As DNA, the CDR3 is TGTGCCAGCAGCCGCGGGGACGGCCCCTACGAGCAGTACTTC. The gene calls are TRBV3-1 (or the pseudogene TRBV3-2) and TRBJ2-7, with D perhaps matching TRBD2 (6 bases). Germline CDR1 is LGHDT and CDR2 is YNNKEL (reference sequence). The CDR3 extends over 14 amino acids. V lost 4 bases to trimming and J lost 2 bases, with 12 bases between them.

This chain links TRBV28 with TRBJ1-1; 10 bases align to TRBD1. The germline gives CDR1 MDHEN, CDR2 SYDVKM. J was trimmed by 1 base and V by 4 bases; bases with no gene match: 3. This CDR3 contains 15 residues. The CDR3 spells CASSWGTGANTEAFF. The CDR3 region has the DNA TGTGCCAGCAGTTGGGGGACAGGGGCGAACACTGAAGCTTTCTTT.

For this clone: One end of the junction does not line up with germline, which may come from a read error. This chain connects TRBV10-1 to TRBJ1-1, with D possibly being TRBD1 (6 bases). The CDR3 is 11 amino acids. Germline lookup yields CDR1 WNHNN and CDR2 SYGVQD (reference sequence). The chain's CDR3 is CAVGRGTEAFF. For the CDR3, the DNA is TGTGCAGTAGGCAGGGGCACTGAAGCTTTCTTT.

The CDR3 DNA sequence: TGTGCCAGCACGGACAGGGTCTATGGCTACACCTTC. It translates to CASTDRVYGYTF. The rearrangement links TRBV6-5 to TRBJ1-2; 8 bases are shared with TRBD1. The CDR3 totals 12 residues. The J segment lost 4 bases and the V segment lost 7 bases, leaving 2 bases of the junction unmatched. Germline V lookup: CDR1 MNHEY, CDR2 SVGAGI.

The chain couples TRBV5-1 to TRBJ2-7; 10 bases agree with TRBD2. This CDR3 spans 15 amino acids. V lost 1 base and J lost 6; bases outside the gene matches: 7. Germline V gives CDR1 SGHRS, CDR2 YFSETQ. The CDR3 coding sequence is TGCGCCAGCAGCTTGTTAGCGGGGGGCCCGGGCGAGCAGTACTTC. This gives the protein CASSLLAGGPGEQYF.

The CDR3 bases are TGTGCCAGCAGCCAAACGACAGGCCTTTACTATGGCTACACCTTC. Amino acids: CASSQTTGLYYGYTF. The J gene is TRBJ1-2, the V gene TRBV14, with D possibly being TRBD1 (6 bases). Trimming cost V 2 bases and J 3 bases, with 13 bases left between them. The length of the CDR3 is 15 residues. CDR1 is SGHDN and CDR2 is FVKESK in the germline V gene.

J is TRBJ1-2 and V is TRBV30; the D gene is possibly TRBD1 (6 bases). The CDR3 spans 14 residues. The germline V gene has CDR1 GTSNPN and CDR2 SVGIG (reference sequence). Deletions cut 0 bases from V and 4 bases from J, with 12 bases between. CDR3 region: CAWSVQGIPYGYTF. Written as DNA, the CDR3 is TGTGCCTGGAGTGTACAGGGAATACCCTATGGCTACACCTTC.

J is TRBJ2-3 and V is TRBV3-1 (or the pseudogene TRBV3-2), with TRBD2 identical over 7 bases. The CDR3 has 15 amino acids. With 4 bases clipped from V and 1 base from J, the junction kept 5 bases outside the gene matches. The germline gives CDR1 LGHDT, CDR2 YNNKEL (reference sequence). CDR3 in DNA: TGTGCCAGCAGCCCAGCGGGGTCTGGCACAGATACGCAGTATTTT. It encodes CASSPAGSGTDTQYF.

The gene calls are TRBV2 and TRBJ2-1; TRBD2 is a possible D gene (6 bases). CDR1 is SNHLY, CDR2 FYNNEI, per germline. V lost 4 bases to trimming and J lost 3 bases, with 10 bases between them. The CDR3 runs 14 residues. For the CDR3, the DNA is TGTGCCAGCAGTGTCGAAGCGGGCTACAATGAGCAGTTCTTC. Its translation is CASSVEAGYNEQFF.

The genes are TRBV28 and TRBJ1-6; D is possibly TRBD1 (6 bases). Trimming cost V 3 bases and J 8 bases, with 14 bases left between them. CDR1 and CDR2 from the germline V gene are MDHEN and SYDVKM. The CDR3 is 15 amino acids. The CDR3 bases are TGTGCCAGCAGTTTTGGGGGGGCGTTTGATTCACCCCTCCACTTT. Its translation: CASSFGGAFDSPLHF.

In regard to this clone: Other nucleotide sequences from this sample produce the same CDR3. CDR3 DNA sequence: TGTGCCAGCAGCTTAGGGCTAGCGGGCGATGAGCAGTTCTTC. It translates to CASSLGLAGDEQFF. The chain links TRBV7-2 to TRBJ2-1, with TRBD2 matching over 8 bases. Germline values: CDR1 SGHTA, CDR2 FQGNSA. CDR3 size: 14 residues. V trimming: 1 base; J trimming: 8 bases; junction bases outside the gene matches: 4.